Listed below are T cell receptor beta chains from one sample, sequenced in a study of control samples from healthy donors and cancer patients. Sequenced by immunoSEQ multiplex PCR; TCRdb stores in-frame clones only, minus some. The sample has more than 95,000 clones, roughly 91% seen once. Sample: blood. Every receptor here comes from a man aged 40-49 years in good health. Each CDR3 is given with its conserved first and last residue. A D gene is named only where the DNA matches it firmly.

TRBJ1-6,.,TRBV4-3,TGCGCCAGCAGCCAAGATCATCGGGATTCACCCCTCCACTTT,CASSQDHRDSPLHF
TRBJ2-1,.,TRBV19,TGTGCCAGTAGTAGGTCCAGGGACAATGAGCAGTTCTTC,CASSRSRDNEQFF
TRBJ1-1,TRBD1,TRBV25-1,TGTGCCAGCAGTCCTCCGGGACAGGGGTCCATGAACACTGAAGCTTTCTTT,CASSPPGQGSMNTEAFF
TRBJ1-1,.,TRBV6-1,TGTGCCAGCAGTGAATCTTGGGGAGGGGTGAAAGCTTTCTTT,CASSESWGGVKAFF
TRBJ1-6,.,TRBV6-1,TGTGCCAGCAGTGAAGCTTTACGGATTAATTCACCCCTCCACTTT,CASSEALRINSPLHF
TRBJ1-3,.,TRBV2,TGTGCCAGCAGTGAAATAAGGCCGGACTTCGGAAACACCATATATTTT,CASSEIRPDFGNTIYF
TRBJ2-5,TRBD2,TRBV3-1/TRBV3-2,TGTGCCAGCAGCCACCGGGGGGAGGGACTATTACCCCAAGAGACCCAGTACTTC,CASSHRGEGLLPQETQYF
TRBJ1-1,.,TRBV7-6,TGTGCCAGCAGCTTAGCGCCGACAGCGAACACTGAAGCTTTCTTT,CASSLAPTANTEAFF
TRBJ2-5,TRBD2,TRBV18,TGTGCCAGCTCGCGACTAGCGGGGTTGTACCAAGAGACCCAGTACTTC,CASSRLAGLYQETQYF
TRBJ2-5,.,TRBV5-8,TGTGCCAGCAGCTTACAAACAACCCAGTACTTC,CASSLQTTQYF
TRBJ2-2,.,TRBV25-1,TGTGCCAGCAGTGAATTGGACAGCCTTCAGAACACCGGGGAGCTGTTTTTT,CASSELDSLQNTGELFF
TRBJ1-1,.,TRBV19,TGTGCCAGTGCTCGGGACTGGAACACTGAAGCTTTCTTT,CASARDWNTEAFF
TRBJ2-1,.,TRBV14,TGTGCCAGCAGCCAAGAAGGGCGGGAGCAGTTCTTC,CASSQEGREQFF
TRBJ1-6,.,TRBV9,TGTGCCAGCAGCGTAGGGGGAACGGGTTCACCCCTCCACTTT,CASSVGGTGSPLHF
TRBJ1-2,.,TRBV6-1,TGTGCCAGCAGGGAAGAGCGGGGTGGCTATGGCTACACCTTC,CASREERGGYGYTF
TRBJ1-2,.,TRBV29-1,TGCAGCGTTGAAGATCGGGCCTTAATGCCTGGCTACACCTTC,CSVEDRALMPGYTF
TRBJ1-3,.,TRBV12-3/TRBV12-4,TGTGCCACCACATCGGGGGGTGGAAACACCATATATTTT,CATTSGGGNTIYF
TRBJ1-2,.,TRBV24-1,TGTGCCACCAGTGATTTTCCCGGGGTCCGTGGCTACACCTTC,CATSDFPGVRGYTF
TRBJ1-2,.,TRBV6-5,TGTGCCAGCAGCCCGCTTAGGGGGGTGGACTATGGCTACACCTTC,CASSPLRGVDYGYTF
TRBJ1-5,.,TRBV7-8,TGTGCCAGCAGCTACGGTTCCGAGACCGGGGGTCAGCCCCAGCATTTT,CASSYGSETGGQPQHF